Below are 29 T cell receptor beta chains sequenced from a single sample in a study of neurological immune-mediated disorders. TCRdb re-derived calls from the 5' RACE reads in MiXCR, one entry per CDR3 protein. The sample records around 37,000 distinct CDR3 sequences, 13% to 15% being singletons. The sample was PBMCs. The receptors stem from a woman between 50 and 59 years old with HTLV-1-associated myelopathy (HAM/TSP).

This clonotype came up many times. The chain has TRBV3-1 and TRBJ2-1, with a possible D match to TRBD1 (5 bases). The germline CDR1 and CDR2 sequences are LGHDT and YNNKEL (reference sequence). V lost 0 bases and J lost 0, with 6 bases in between. This CDR3 region has 15 residues. CDR3 coding DNA: TGTGCCAGCAGCCAAGAAGGACACTCCTACAATGAGCAGTTCTTC. Translation gives CASSQEGHSYNEQFF.

In its sample, this clonotype was seen many times. The V call is TRBV11-2, the J call TRBJ1-1; 7 positions agree with TRBD1. Germline CDR1 reads SGHAT; CDR2 reads FQNNGV. Trimming took 3 bases from V and 6 from J; bases not matched to a gene: 1. The CDR3 extends over 12 amino acids. In DNA, the CDR3 is TGTGCCAGCAGCTTCCAGGGGGCTGAAGCTTTCTTT. Translated: CASSFQGAEAFF.

Many counts were recorded for this clonotype. The chain employs TRBV5-5 and TRBJ1-1; TRBD1 might be the D (6 bases). Trimming took off 3 bases at V and 7 bases at J, with 10 bases between the two ends. The CDR3 has 12 amino acids. Germline V gene lookup returns CDR1 SGHKS and CDR2 YYEKEE (reference sequence). Written as DNA, the CDR3 is TGTGCCAGCAGCTCATCGACAGGTGAAGCTTTCTTT. It specifies CASSSSTGEAFF.

This clonotype appeared many times. The rearrangement joins TRBV24-1 to TRBJ1-2, with D possibly TRBD1 on 5 matching bases. There are 13 residues in the CDR3. Trimming left V 6 bases short and J 2 bases short, with 9 bases between. Germline CDR1 KGHDR, CDR2 SFDVKD. CDR3 loop: CATSQRQNYGYTF. The CDR3 DNA follows: TGTGCCACCAGTCAAAGACAGAACTATGGCTACACCTTC.

A word on this clonotype: This sequence may be a read error, since a much larger clone differs from it by one base. V gene TRBV6-6 combines with J gene TRBJ1-1; no definite D call. CDR1 is MNHNY, CDR2 SVGAGI, per germline (reference sequence). The CDR3 runs 13 residues. DNA of the CDR3: TGTGCCAGCAGTTATGCGGGAAACACTGACGCTTTCTTT. This sequence encodes CASSYAGNTDAFF.

This clonotype rates as medium-sized. The rearrangement links TRBV3-1 to TRBJ2-2; TRBD2 might be the D (6 bases). CDR1 is LGHDT and CDR2 is YNNKEL in the germline V gene (reference sequence). The CDR3 spans 15 residues. V lost 0 bases, J lost 3 bases, and 8 bases lay in between. CDR3 sequence (DNA): TGTGCCAGCAGCCAAGACAGGGAGGACACCGGGGAGCTGTTTTTT. It yields the protein CASSQDREDTGELFF.

This clonotype was found many times. The chain carries TRBV29-1 and TRBJ2-1, with 7 nucleotides matching TRBD2. The length of the CDR3 is 15 residues. The germline V gene has CDR1 SQVTM and CDR2 ANQGSEA. J gave up 1 base and V 6 bases, and 9 bases lay outside the gene matches. For the CDR3, the DNA is TGCAGCGTCTCCACTAGCGAGACTTCCTACAATGAGCAGTTCTTC. It is translated as CSVSTSETSYNEQFF.

This clonotype was seen ten or more times. V gene TRBV20-1 combines with J gene TRBJ2-4, with 8 positions matching TRBD1. Germline values: CDR1 DFQATT, CDR2 SNEGSKA (reference sequence). The CDR3 totals 15 residues. V was clipped by 3 bases and J by 3 bases; unmatched bases: 7. CDR3 region: CSASQAGTGKNIQYF. In DNA, the CDR3 is TGCAGTGCTAGTCAAGCCGGGACAGGCAAAAACATTCAGTACTTC.

The sample holds many counts of this clonotype. The rearrangement joins TRBV6-6 to TRBJ2-7, with a possible D match to TRBD1 (6 bases). Trimming left V 2 bases short and J 0 bases short, with 8 bases between. The CDR3 loop spans 14 amino acids. Germline lookup yields CDR1 MNHNY and CDR2 SVGAGI (reference sequence). This CDR3 reads CASSYGQLSYEQYF. CDR3 DNA: TGTGCCAGCAGTTACGGACAGCTCTCCTACGAGCAGTACTTC.

This clonotype was recorded at least ten times. The genes are TRBV20-1 and TRBJ2-5, with 8 bases fitting TRBD1. The V segment lost 0 bases and the J segment 4 bases; nucleotides outside the gene matches: 10. The CDR3 sequence is 16 residues long. Germline V gives CDR1 DFQATT, CDR2 SNEGSKA (reference sequence). CDR3 in DNA: TGCAGTGCTAGAGATCTTCCGGACAGGGCGAGAGAGACCCAGTACTTC. It encodes CSARDLPDRARETQYF.

In this sample, this clonotype turned up many times. The chain has TRBV7-2 and TRBJ1-2; D gene uncertain. Germline CDR1 is SGHTA and CDR2 is FQGNSA. The CDR3 has 13 amino acids. Trimming took off 3 bases at V and 4 bases at J, with 9 bases between the two ends. CDR3 DNA sequence: TGTGCCAGCAGCTTTAACCAGCCCTATGGCTACACCTTC. It codes for CASSFNQPYGYTF. The whole variable domain, filled in from reference TRBV7-2 and TRBJ1-2, reads GAGVSQSPSNKVTEKGKDVELRCDPISGHTALYWYRQSLGQGLEFLIYFQGNSAPDKSGLPSDRFSAERTGGSVSTLTIQRTQQEDSAVYLCASSFNQPYGYTFGSGTRLTVV.

This clonotype is a singleton in its sample. The junction differs from germline at one of its ends, possibly a read error. The chain uses TRBV20-1 and TRBJ2-7, with 10 bases aligning to TRBD2. This CDR3 region has 15 residues. Germline V gene lookup returns CDR1 DFQATT and CDR2 SNEGSKA (reference sequence). The CDR3 DNA reads TGCAGGGCTAGGCCGGGACTAGCGCGCTCCGACGAGCAGTACTTC. It yields the protein CRARPGLARSDEQYF.

This clonotype occurred many times. The J gene is TRBJ1-2, the V gene TRBV18; D gene uncertain. The V and J ends lost 2 bases and 4 bases respectively, with 11 bases between them. The CDR3 spans 14 residues. Germline values: CDR1 KGHSH, CDR2 LQKENI. The CDR3 DNA reads TGTGCCAGCTCACCAGGGGTTGGAACCTATGGCTACACCTTC. Translated, it gives CASSPGVGTYGYTF.

Many counts were recorded for this clonotype. The gene calls are TRBV12-3 or TRBV12-4 and TRBJ1-1, with D possibly matching TRBD1 (5 bases). This CDR3 spans 13 amino acids. The ends were cut back, 7 bases at V and 4 bases at J, with 13 bases in the middle. CDR3 in DNA: TGTGCCAGCACATCGGGGGAGGGCACTGAAGCTTTCTTT. Its protein product is CASTSGEGTEAFF.

The chain couples TRBV20-1 to TRBJ2-1; no firm D call. This CDR3 region has 14 residues. Germline V CDR1 and CDR2: DFQATT, SNEGSKA (reference sequence). The V gene lost 6 bases and the J gene lost 7 bases, with 19 bases spanning the gap. This CDR3 is CSAPAGVFTNEQFF. DNA for the CDR3: TGCAGTGCCCCAGCTGGGGTTTTTACTAATGAGCAGTTCTTC.

This clonotype occurred a few times. The gene calls are TRBV18 and TRBJ1-6; TRBD1 aligns across 10 bases. The junction had 6 bases not matched to a gene; V was cut back by 4 bases and J by 9 bases. The CDR3 has 15 amino acids. CDR1 and CDR2 (germline): KGHSH, LQKENI. The CDR3 protein is CASSQGDRGVSPLHF. The CDR3, as DNA: TGTGCCAGCTCACAAGGGGACAGGGGCGTTTCACCCCTCCACTTT.

This clonotype appeared many times. This chain uses TRBV4-3 with TRBJ2-6; TRBD1 agrees at 8 bases. Germline CDR1 LGHNA, CDR2 YSLEER. The CDR3 covers 19 residues. Trimming cost V 0 bases and J 0 bases; bases outside gene matches: 7. As DNA, the CDR3 is TGCGCCAGCAGCCAAGAGGATCCGACAGGGGCCTCTGGGGCCAACGTCCTGACTTTC. This translates into CASSQEDPTGASGANVLTF.

This clonotype has a count of ten or more. This chain joins TRBV12-3 or TRBV12-4 and TRBJ2-3, with TRBD1 matching 8 bases. The CDR3 totals 16 residues. The junction had 6 bases not matched to a gene; V was cut back by 1 base and J by 3 bases. Here the CDR3 DNA reads TGTGCCAGCAGTTTAGGGACAGGGTTTGTGACAGATACGCAGTATTTT. This translates into CASSLGTGFVTDTQYF.

This clonotype has only one observation. This sequence joins TRBV20-1 and TRBJ2-2; D is possibly TRBD2 (5 bases). CDR1 and CDR2 (germline): DFQATT, SNEGSKA (reference sequence). The CDR3 totals 15 residues. Trimming pared 7 bases from V and 7 bases from J, leaving 22 bases between. DNA of the CDR3: TGCAGTGTACGCCCGGGGAAGCTCAGGAACGGGGAGCTGTTTTTT. It translates to CSVRPGKLRNGELFF.

There are many counts of this clonotype. The chain carries TRBV19 and TRBJ1-5, with 7 bases lining up with TRBD1. This CDR3 comprises 13 residues. Germline-derived CDR1 and CDR2 are LNHDA and SQIVND (reference sequence). The trim removed 11 bases at V and 4 bases at J, leaving 8 bases unmatched. The DNA for the CDR3 is TGTGCCTGTGCCGGGGACAGAAATCAGCCCCAGCATTTT. As protein: CACAGDRNQPQHF. The complete variable domain, with remaining parts taken from reference TRBV19 and TRBJ1-5, reads DGGITQSPKYLFRKEGQNVTLSCEQNLNHDAMYWYRQDPGQGLRLIYYSQIVNDFQKGDIAEGYSVSREKKESFPLTVTSAQKNPTAFYLCACAGDRNQPQHFGDGTRLSIL.

The chain employs TRBV27 and TRBJ1-4; TRBD1 is a possible D gene (5 bases). The CDR3 is 14 residues long. V shed 6 bases and J shed 6 bases, with 14 bases lying between them. Germline V CDR1 and CDR2: MNHEY, SMNVEV (reference sequence). The CDR3 coding sequence is TGTGCCAGCAGACCTCCGGGGGGTGATGAAAAACTGTTTTTT. This translates into CASRPPGGDEKLFF. The full variable domain, rest sourced from reference TRBV27 and TRBJ1-4, is EAQVTQNPRYLITVTGKKLTVTCSQNMNHEYMSWYRQDPGLGLRQIYYSMNVEVTDKGDVPEGYKVSRKEKRNFPLILESPSPNQTSLYFCASRPPGGDEKLFFGSGTQLSVL.

In this sample, this clonotype turned up many times. V and J are TRBV15 and TRBJ2-3; D gene ambiguous. There are 14 residues in the CDR3. Trimming took off 1 base at V and 4 bases at J, with 9 bases between the two ends. Germline loops: CDR1 LNHNV, CDR2 YYDKDF (reference sequence). The CDR3 loop is CATSRVEISDTQYF. CDR3 DNA: TGTGCCACCAGCAGAGTAGAGATTTCAGATACGCAGTATTTT.

This clonotype occurred many times. The chain combines TRBV20-1 with TRBJ2-6, with 7 bases that match TRBD1. The CDR3 length is 19 residues. V shed 3 bases, J shed 0 bases, and the junction held 14 bases outside the gene matches. The germline CDR1 and CDR2 sequences are DFQATT and SNEGSKA (reference sequence). CDR3 nucleotide sequence: TGCAGTGCTAGGAAAGATACAGGGGACCTCAACTCTGGGGCCAACGTCCTGACTTTC. It translates to CSARKDTGDLNSGANVLTF.

This clonotype was counted many times. The gene calls are TRBV5-1 and TRBJ2-5, with 12 bases lining up with TRBD2. This CDR3 is built from 17 residues. The V and J ends lost 4 bases and 1 base, in that order; junction bases with no gene match: 8. Per germline, CDR1 SGHRS and CDR2 YFSETQ. The CDR3 sequence: CASSPGQLAGGQETQYF. CDR3 coding DNA: TGCGCCAGCAGCCCGGGCCAACTAGCGGGGGGCCAAGAGACCCAGTACTTC.

This clonotype was recorded many times. The chain joins TRBV6-5 to TRBJ1-2, with 9 bases matching TRBD1. Trimming cost V 0 bases and J 8 bases; bases outside gene matches: 7. The V gene's germline CDR1 is MNHEY and CDR2 SVGAGI. The length of the CDR3 is 15 residues. The CDR3 protein is CASSYSTGGATGYTF. CDR3 DNA sequence: TGTGCCAGCAGTTACTCTACAGGGGGCGCGACAGGCTACACCTTC.

This clonotype was seen at least ten times. This rearrangement joins TRBV20-1 to TRBJ2-5; the D gene could be TRBD1 or TRBD2 (5 bases each). The CDR3 has 11 amino acids. Germline loops: CDR1 DFQATT, CDR2 SNEGSKA (reference sequence). Here the CDR3 reads CRVGTQETQYF. CDR3 coding DNA: TGCAGGGTGGGGACCCAAGAGACCCAGTACTTC.

By its share, this clonotype is medium-sized. The chain carries TRBV3-1 and TRBJ2-3, with 9 nucleotides matching TRBD2. V was pared by 1 base and J by 5 bases, with 10 bases of the junction left unmatched. The CDR3 runs to 17 residues. From germline, CDR1 is LGHDT and CDR2 YNNKEL (reference sequence). The CDR3 region has the DNA TGTGCCAGCAGCCAAGGCGGGCGGGGGGGCCTCAGAGATACGCAGTATTTT. This codes for CASSQGGRGGLRDTQYF.

This clonotype occurred many times. The chain combines TRBV3-1 with TRBJ1-2, with TRBD1 identical over 7 bases. The junction had 8 bases not matched to a gene; V was cut back by 4 bases and J by 0 bases. This CDR3 is built from 16 residues. Germline V gene lookup returns CDR1 LGHDT and CDR2 YNNKEL (reference sequence). Here the CDR3 DNA reads TGTGCCAGCAGCCCCCTCGGGACAGACGCTAACTATGGCTACACCTTC. Translating gives CASSPLGTDANYGYTF.

In its sample, this clonotype was seen many times. This chain uses TRBV28 with TRBJ1-5, with unresolved D. V lost 7 bases to trimming and J lost 6 bases, with 13 bases between them. The germline V gene encodes CDR1 MDHEN and CDR2 SYDVKM. The CDR3 extends over 13 amino acids. The DNA for the CDR3 is TGTGCCAGCACCCGAGGGAGGGCTCAGCCCCAGCATTTT. Protein: CASTRGRAQPQHF. Combining the CDR3 with reference TRBV28 and TRBJ1-5 gives the whole variable domain DVKVTQSSRYLVKRTGEKVFLECVQDMDHENMFWYRQDPGLGLRLIYFSYDVKMKEKGDIPEGYSVSREKKERFSLILESASTNQTSMYLCASTRGRAQPQHFGDGTRLSIL.